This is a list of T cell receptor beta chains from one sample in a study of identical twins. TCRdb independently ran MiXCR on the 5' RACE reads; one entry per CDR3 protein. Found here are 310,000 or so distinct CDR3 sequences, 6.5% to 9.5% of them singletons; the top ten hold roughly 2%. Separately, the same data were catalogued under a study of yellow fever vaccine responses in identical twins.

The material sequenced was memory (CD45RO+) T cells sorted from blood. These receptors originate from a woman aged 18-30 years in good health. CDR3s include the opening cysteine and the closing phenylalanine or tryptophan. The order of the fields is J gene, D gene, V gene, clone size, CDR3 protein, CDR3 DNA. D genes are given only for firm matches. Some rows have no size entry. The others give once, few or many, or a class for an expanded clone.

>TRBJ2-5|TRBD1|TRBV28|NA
CASSSPSGQGQETQYF
TGTGCCAGCAGTTCACCCTCCGGACAGGGGCAAGAGACCCAGTACTTC
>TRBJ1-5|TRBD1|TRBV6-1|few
CASTLTGNSPQHF
TGTGCCAGCACCTTGACAGGGAATTCGCCCCAGCATTTT
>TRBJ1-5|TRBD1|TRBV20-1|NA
CSASDRVNQPQHF
TGCAGTGCCTCGGACAGGGTCAATCAGCCCCAGCATTTT
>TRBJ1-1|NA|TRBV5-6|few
CASSLGVAEAFF
TGTGCCAGCAGCTTGGGGGTAGCTGAAGCTTTCTTT
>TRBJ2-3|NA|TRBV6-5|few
CASSSRPFGSTDTQYF
TGTGCCAGCAGTTCTAGACCTTTCGGAAGCACAGATACGCAGTATTTT
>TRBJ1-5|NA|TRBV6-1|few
CASSDDPRRGQPQHF
TGTGCCAGCAGTGATGACCCTCGCCGGGGGCAGCCCCAGCATTTT
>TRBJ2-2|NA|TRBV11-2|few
CASSVDNRNTGELFF
TGTGCCAGCAGCGTAGACAACAGGAACACCGGGGAGCTGTTTTTT
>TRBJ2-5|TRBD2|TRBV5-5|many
CASSLELAGVMETQYF
TGTGCCAGCAGCTTGGAGCTAGCGGGAGTTATGGAGACCCAGTACTTC
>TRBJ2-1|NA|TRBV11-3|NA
CASSLLGGGVNEQFF
TGTGCCAGCAGCTTACTAGGCGGAGGCGTCAATGAGCAGTTCTTC
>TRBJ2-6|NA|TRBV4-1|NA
CASSQEGTSGANVLTF
TGCGCCAGCAGCCAAGAAGGCACCTCTGGGGCCAACGTCCTGACTTTC
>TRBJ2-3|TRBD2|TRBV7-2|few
CASSQRGGVVDTQYF
TGTGCCAGCTCACAGCGGGGGGGCGTGGTGGATACGCAGTATTTT
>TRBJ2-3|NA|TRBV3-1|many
CASSLRLSELTDTQYF
TGTGCCAGCAGCCTAAGACTGTCGGAACTCACAGATACGCAGTATTTT
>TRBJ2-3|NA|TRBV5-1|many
CASSLDGGLTTDTQYF
TGCGCCAGCAGCTTGGATGGAGGGCTGACCACAGATACGCAGTATTTT
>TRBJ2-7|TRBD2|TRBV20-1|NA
CSAESGGRVNEQYF
TGCAGTGCCGAATCAGGCGGGAGAGTCAACGAGCAGTACTTC
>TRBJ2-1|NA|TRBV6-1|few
CASSEGWGNIDEQFF
TGTGCCAGCAGTGAGGGGTGGGGCAACATCGATGAGCAGTTCTTC
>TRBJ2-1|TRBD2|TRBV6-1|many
CASSPLTSGRVEQFF
TGTGCCAGCTCCCCCCTGACTAGCGGGAGAGTTGAGCAGTTCTTC